These T cell receptor beta chains were read from a single sample in a study of spatial heterogeneity in lung cancer. Each CDR3 protein is one row after TCRdb ran MiXCR on the 5' RACE reads. The sample includes 25,000 to 30,000 distinct CDR3 sequences, 5% to 6% of them seen just once. The starting material was PBMCs, obtained at follow-up. The source is a male donor with early-stage non-small cell lung cancer. Each CDR3 is given with its conserved first and last residue. The order of the fields is D gene, V gene, clone size, J gene, CDR3 protein, CDR3 DNA. The D gene is left open where the match is weak. Clone size, where shown, is once, few, many, or a class for clones that have expanded.

-	TRBV7-3	many	TRBJ2-6	CASSPSPGANVLTF	TGTGCCAGCAGTCCGAGCCCTGGGGCCAACGTCCTGACTTTC
-	TRBV12-3/TRBV12-4	many	TRBJ2-6	CASRVPGANVLTF	TGTGCCAGCAGGGTTCCTGGGGCCAACGTCCTGACTTTC
-	TRBV20-1	-	TRBJ2-2	CSAVRLLGSTGELFF	TGCAGTGCGGTCAGACTCCTAGGGAGCACCGGGGAGCTGTTTTTT
TRBD1	TRBV20-1	-	TRBJ1-4	CSARDGTVNNEKLFF	TGCAGTGCTAGAGACGGGACAGTCAATAATGAAAAACTGTTTTTT
TRBD2	TRBV28	medium-sized	TRBJ2-1	CASSPLASANEQFF	TGTGCCAGCAGTCCACTAGCGTCGGCCAATGAGCAGTTCTTC
-	TRBV7-8	-	TRBJ2-6	CASSLAANVLTF	TGTGCCAGCAGCTTAGCAGCCAACGTCCTGACTTTC
-	TRBV20-1	few	TRBJ1-6	CSARALGQRNSPLHF	TGCAGTGCTAGAGCGTTAGGACAGCGAAATTCACCCCTCCACTTT
TRBD1	TRBV11-3	many	TRBJ1-1	CASSPGTGVEKAFF	TGTGCCAGCAGCCCGGGGACAGGGGTTGAAAAAGCTTTCTTT
-	TRBV27	many	TRBJ1-1	CASKGQQNTEAFF	TGTGCCAGCAAGGGACAACAGAACACTGAAGCTTTCTTT
-	TRBV20-1	many	TRBJ2-3	CSARPPSTGTDTQYF	TGCAGTGCTAGGCCGCCGTCTACAGGCACAGATACGCAGTATTTT
-	TRBV5-5	many	TRBJ1-1	CASSRTEGFGTEAFF	TGTGCCAGCAGCAGGACGGAAGGGTTCGGCACTGAAGCTTTCTTT
TRBD2	TRBV23-1	many	TRBJ2-1	CASTSKVLAGVYEQFF	TGCGCCAGCACTTCCAAGGTGCTAGCGGGAGTCTATGAGCAGTTCTTC
-	TRBV7-8	many	TRBJ2-5	CASMAGDQETQYF	TGTGCCAGCATGGCGGGTGACCAAGAGACCCAGTACTTC
TRBD1	TRBV3-1	many	TRBJ2-4	CASSPGQVGNQYF	TGTGCCAGCAGCCCGGGACAGGTTGGGAATCAGTACTTC